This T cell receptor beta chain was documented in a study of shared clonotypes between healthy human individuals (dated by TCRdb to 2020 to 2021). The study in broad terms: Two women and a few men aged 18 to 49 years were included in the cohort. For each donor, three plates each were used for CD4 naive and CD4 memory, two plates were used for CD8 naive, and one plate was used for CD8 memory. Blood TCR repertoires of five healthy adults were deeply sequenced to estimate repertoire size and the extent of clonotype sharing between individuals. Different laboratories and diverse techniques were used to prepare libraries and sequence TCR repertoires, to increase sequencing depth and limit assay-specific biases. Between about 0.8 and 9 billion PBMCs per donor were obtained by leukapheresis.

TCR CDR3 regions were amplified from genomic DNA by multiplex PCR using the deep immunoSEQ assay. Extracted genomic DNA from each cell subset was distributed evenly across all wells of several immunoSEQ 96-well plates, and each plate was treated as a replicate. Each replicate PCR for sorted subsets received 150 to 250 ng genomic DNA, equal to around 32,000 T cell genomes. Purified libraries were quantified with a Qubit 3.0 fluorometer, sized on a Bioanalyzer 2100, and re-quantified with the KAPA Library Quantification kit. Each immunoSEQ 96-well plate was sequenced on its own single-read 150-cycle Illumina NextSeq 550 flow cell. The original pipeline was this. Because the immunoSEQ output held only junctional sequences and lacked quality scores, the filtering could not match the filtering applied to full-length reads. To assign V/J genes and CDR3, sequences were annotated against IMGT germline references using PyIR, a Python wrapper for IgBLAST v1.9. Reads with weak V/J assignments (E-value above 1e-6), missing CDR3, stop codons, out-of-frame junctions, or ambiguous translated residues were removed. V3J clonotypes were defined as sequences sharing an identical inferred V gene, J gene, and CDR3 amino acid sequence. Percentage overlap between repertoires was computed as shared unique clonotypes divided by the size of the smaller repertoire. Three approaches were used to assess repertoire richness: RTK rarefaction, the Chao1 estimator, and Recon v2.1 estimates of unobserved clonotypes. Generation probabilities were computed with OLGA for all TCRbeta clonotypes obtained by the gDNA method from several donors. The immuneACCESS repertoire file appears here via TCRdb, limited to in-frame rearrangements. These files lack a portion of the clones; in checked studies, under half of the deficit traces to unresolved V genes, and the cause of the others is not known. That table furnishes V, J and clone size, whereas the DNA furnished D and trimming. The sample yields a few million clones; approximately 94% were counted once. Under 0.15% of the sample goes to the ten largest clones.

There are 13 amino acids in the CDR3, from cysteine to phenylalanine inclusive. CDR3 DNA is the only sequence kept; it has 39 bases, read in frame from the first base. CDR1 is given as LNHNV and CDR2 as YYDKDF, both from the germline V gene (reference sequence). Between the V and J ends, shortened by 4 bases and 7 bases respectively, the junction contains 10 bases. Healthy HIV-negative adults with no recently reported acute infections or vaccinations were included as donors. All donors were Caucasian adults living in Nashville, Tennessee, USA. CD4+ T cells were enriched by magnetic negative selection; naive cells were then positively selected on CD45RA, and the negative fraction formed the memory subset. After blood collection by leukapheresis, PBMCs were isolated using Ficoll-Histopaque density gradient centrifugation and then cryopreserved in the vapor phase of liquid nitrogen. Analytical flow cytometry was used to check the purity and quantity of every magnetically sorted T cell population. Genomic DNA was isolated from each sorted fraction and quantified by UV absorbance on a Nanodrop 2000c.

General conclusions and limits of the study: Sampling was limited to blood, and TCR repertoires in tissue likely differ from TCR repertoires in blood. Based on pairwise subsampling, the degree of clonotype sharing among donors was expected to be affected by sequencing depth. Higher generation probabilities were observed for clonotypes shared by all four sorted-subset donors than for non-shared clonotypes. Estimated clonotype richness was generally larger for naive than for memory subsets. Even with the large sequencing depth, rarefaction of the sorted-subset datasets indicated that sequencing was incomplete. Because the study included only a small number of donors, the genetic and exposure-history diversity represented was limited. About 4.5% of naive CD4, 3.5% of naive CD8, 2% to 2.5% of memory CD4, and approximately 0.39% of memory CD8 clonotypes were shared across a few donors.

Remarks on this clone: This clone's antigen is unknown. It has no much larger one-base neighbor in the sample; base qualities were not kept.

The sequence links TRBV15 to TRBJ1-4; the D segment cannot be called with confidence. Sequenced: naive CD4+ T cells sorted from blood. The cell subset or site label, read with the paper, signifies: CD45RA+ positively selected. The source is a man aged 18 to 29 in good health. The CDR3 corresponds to CATSIIKGEKLFF. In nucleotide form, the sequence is TGTGCCACCAGCATCATCAAGGGTGAAAAACTGTTTTTT.